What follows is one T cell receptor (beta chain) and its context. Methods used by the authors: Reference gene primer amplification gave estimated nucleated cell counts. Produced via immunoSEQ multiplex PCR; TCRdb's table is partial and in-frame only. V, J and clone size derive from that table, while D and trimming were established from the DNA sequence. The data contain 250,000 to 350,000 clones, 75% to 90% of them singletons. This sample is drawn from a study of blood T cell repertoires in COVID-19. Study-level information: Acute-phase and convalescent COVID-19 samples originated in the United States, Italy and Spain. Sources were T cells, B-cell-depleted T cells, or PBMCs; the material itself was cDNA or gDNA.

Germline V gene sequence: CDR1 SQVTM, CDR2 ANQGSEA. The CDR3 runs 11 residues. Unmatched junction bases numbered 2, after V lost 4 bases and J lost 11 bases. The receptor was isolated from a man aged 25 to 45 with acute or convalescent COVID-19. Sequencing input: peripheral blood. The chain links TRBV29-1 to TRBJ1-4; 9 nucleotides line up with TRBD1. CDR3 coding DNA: TGCAGCGTTGGAGGACAGGGGAAACTGTTTTTT. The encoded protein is CSVGGQGKLFF.